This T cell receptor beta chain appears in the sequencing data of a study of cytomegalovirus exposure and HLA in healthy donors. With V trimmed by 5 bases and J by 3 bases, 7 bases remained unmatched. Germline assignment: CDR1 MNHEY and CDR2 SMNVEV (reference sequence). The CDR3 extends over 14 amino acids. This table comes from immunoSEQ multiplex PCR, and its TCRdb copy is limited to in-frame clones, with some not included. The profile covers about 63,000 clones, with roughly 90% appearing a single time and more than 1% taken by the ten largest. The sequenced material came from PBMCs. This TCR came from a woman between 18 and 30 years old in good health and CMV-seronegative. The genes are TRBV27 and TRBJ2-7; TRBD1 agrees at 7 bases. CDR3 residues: CASSREQGIYEQYF. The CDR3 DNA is TGTGCCAGCAGTCGAGAACAGGGGATCTACGAGCAGTACTTC.